This T cell receptor beta chain was observed in a study of CXCR3-negative and CXCR3-positive naive CD8 T cells. At the level of the study: Total TRB output reached 120 million to 150 million reads, about 1.5 +/- 0.3 million per library.

UMI-labeled TRB cDNA libraries were prepared by 5' RACE. Reprocessing the 5' RACE reads, TCRdb reports a single entry for every CDR3 protein and omits DNA. The sample includes under 6,000 distinct CDR3 sequences. A remark on this clonotype: Its cognate antigen is unknown.

Study results and caveats: TRB CDR3s of CXCR3-positive naive cells were more hydrophobic than those of CXCR3-negative naive cells.

Each CD8+ T cell subset was sorted in triplicate, around 300,000 cells each. The CDR3 has 18 residues. This rearrangement joins TRBV23-1 to TRBJ2-7; TCRdb designates TRBD1, a call that cannot be tested without DNA. TRBV23-1 is treated as an ORF (open reading frame) with a function not yet certain. Sequencing used naive CXCR3+ CD8+ T cells from blood. Subset described: CD45RO-CCR7+CD27+CD95- naive CD8+ T cells expressing CXCR3 (TNR3+). The sequence derives from a human donor in good health. Some clones in this sample may be carry-over from other donors' samples. CDR3 protein: CASSQLPKTGEQSYEQYF.